This paragraph covers one T cell receptor (beta chain) sequence. The antigen it binds to is not known. The sample holds no much larger clone one base away, and base qualities are not on file. These data originate in a study of cytotoxic CD8 clonotypes in ibrutinib-treated CLL listed by TCRdb under 2021. Some background on the complete study: In this cohort, around 15 patients were treatment-naive and under 13 were relapsed/refractory, while under 18 had unmutated IGHV. On average, each sample had roughly 260,000 productive templates and more than 85,000 productive rearrangements. Longitudinal samples were available for about 30% of the 86 trial participants. Partial responses were observed in roughly 24 patients and complete responses in 2; after a median follow-up of around 64 months, remission was maintained in 15 or so patients and progression was observed in some 12. The response samples were drawn at a median of 12 months into treatment, with a range of roughly 6 to 36 months. Every sample from remission and from progressive disease was obtained while the patients were still on ibrutinib. Cryopreserved peripheral blood mononuclear cells were obtained prior to treatment, at the time of response, and at either disease progression or sustained remission. Results the study describes overall, beyond this receptor: Baseline clonality was found to be higher than that of age-matched healthy donors and was strongly correlated with circulating CD8+ T-cell counts. An increase in clonality was observed at ibrutinib response, with clonality remaining stable during sustained remission and falling back toward baseline at progression. Public clonotypes were rare and either shrank or stayed stable during treatment, and the rise in clonality at ibrutinib response reflected expansion of private clonotypes. Sampling times were not matched between sustained-remission and progressing patients, and lymph node repertoires were not studied.

The goal of deep resolution MiSeq sequencing was a depth between 1 in 1 million and 1 in 200,000 T cells, and coverage averaged 10x per clonotype. TCR beta libraries were generated with the immunoSEQ hsTCRB Kit. On the study's bioinformatics: ImmunoSEQ Data Assistant and ImmunoSEQ Analyzer were used for data analysis, and V, D and J genes were assigned according to IMGT definitions. Clonality, with values ranging from 0 to 1, was calculated as one minus the normalized Shannon entropy of productive rearrangement frequencies. Only overrepresented clonotypes making up at least 0.05% of the repertoire of each patient were included in the public clonotype analysis. Repertoires from around 13 age-matched healthy donors in immuneACCESS were used as clonality controls. Imported from immuneACCESS, the table was reduced by TCRdb to in-frame sequences with V and J called. These copies leave out some clones; in studies compared against another copy, an unresolved V gene accounts for under half, and the cause of the remainder is not known. V, J and clone size were drawn from that table, and D and trimming were deduced from the DNA. The sample data list about 49,000 clones, and 53% of these were observed just once. About 30% of the sample is taken by the ten largest.

CDR1 and CDR2 are read off the germline V gene as SGHAT and FQNNGV. CDR3 length: 16 amino acids, cysteine to phenylalanine. The CDR3 DNA has 48 bases and is translated from base 1. For this chain, trimming is 6 bases at the V end and 4 bases at the J end, and the number of junction bases without a gene match is 13. Read against the paper, the sample's time point label means: approximately twelve months on ibrutinib. About 2 micrograms of genomic DNA were extracted from cryopreserved PBMCs for TCR beta library preparation. Longitudinal blood samples from CLL patients on ibrutinib monotherapy were analyzed using high-throughput TCR beta sequencing. The patients took part in an open-label, single-center phase 2 trial of ibrutinib monotherapy.

The TCR comes from a human donor with chronic lymphocytic leukemia. The chain uses TRBV11-2 and TRBJ2-5; 8 nucleotides in the junction match TRBD2. The material sequenced was PBMCs, taken after 12 months of ibrutinib treatment. CDR3 protein: CASRPIAGLGRETQYF. The DNA reads TGTGCCAGCAGACCCATAGCGGGATTGGGGCGAGAGACCCAGTACTTC.